This record looks at one TCR beta chain sequence and its context. These data are taken from a study of technical replicates of blood from several donors. Clones were read by immunoSEQ multiplex PCR, and TCRdb kept only the in-frame ones, dropping some. The profile shows roughly 80,000 clones, 94% of them singletons. Sequenced sample: T cells isolated from PBMCs. This TCR was sampled from a human donor in good health.

The CDR3 spells CASKFSQFYGYTF. DNA of the CDR3: TGTGCCAGCAAATTTTCCCAATTCTATGGCTACACCTTC. The V gene is TRBV27, the J gene TRBJ1-2, with D hard to call. CDR1 MNHEY and CDR2 SMNVEV come from the germline V gene (reference sequence). V lost 7 bases to trimming and J lost 4 bases, with 13 bases between them. This CDR3 has 13 residues.